One sample yielded the 21 T cell receptor beta chains listed below, sequenced in a study of blood T cell repertoires in COVID-19. Clones were read by immunoSEQ multiplex PCR, and TCRdb kept only the in-frame ones, dropping some. The sample has about 200,000 clones; 88% are singletons. Sequenced input: peripheral blood. These receptors all stem from a man aged 35 to 55 with active or convalescent COVID-19.

The V call is TRBV5-1, the J call TRBJ1-1; D call uncertain. Trimming pared 4 bases from V and 4 bases from J, leaving 11 bases between. The germline V gene encodes CDR1 SGHRS and CDR2 YFSETQ. The CDR3 extends over 13 amino acids. The CDR3 region is CASSLRSVTEAFF. The CDR3 DNA sequence: TGCGCCAGCAGCCTCAGGTCCGTCACTGAAGCTTTCTTT.

J is TRBJ2-3 and V is TRBV11-2; 7 nucleotides agree with TRBD2. Germline values: CDR1 SGHAT, CDR2 FQNNGV. This CDR3 spans 17 amino acids. V trimming: 5 bases; J trimming: 3 bases; junction bases outside the gene matches: 14. CDR3 in amino acids: CASSRPFGGSVTDTQYF. The CDR3, as DNA: TGTGCCAGCAGCCGTCCCTTTGGCGGGAGTGTTACAGATACGCAGTATTTT.

This chain connects TRBV18 to TRBJ1-3; D gene ambiguous. Germline loops: CDR1 KGHSH, CDR2 LQKENI. CDR3 size: 15 residues. With 0 bases removed from V and 0 bases from J, the gap between germline ends came to 6 bases. The CDR3 bases are TGTGCCAGCTCACCACCACAAAGCTCTGGAAACACCATATATTTT. Amino acids: CASSPPQSSGNTIYF.

The chain has TRBV25-1 and TRBJ1-5; the match to TRBD1 covers 7 bases. J gave up 3 bases and V 6 bases, and 11 bases lay outside the gene matches. Germline V gene data show CDR1 as MGHDK and CDR2 as SYGVNS. This CDR3 region has 16 residues. The CDR3 DNA follows: TGTGCCAGCAGCGGGGACAGTCGTACTCTCAATCAGCCCCAGCATTTT. This encodes CASSGDSRTLNQPQHF.

V gene TRBV6-5 combines with J gene TRBJ1-5; TRBD1 agrees at 7 bases. Trimming cost V 2 bases and J 2 bases; bases outside gene matches: 0. The CDR3 has 14 amino acids. CDR1 and CDR2 (germline): MNHEY, SVGAGI. The CDR3 spells CASSYTGGNQPQHF. The CDR3 nucleotides are TGTGCCAGCAGTTACACAGGGGGCAATCAGCCCCAGCATTTT.

The rearrangement joins TRBV18 to TRBJ1-1, with 8 nucleotides matching TRBD1. Germline trimming cut 0 bases from V and 6 bases from J; bases unmatched to any gene: 9. Per germline, CDR1 KGHSH and CDR2 LQKENI. The CDR3 spans 16 residues. The CDR3 reads CASSPPTGRGRSEAFF. The CDR3, as DNA: TGTGCCAGCTCACCACCCACAGGCAGGGGGCGTTCTGAAGCTTTCTTT.

The chain is built from TRBV4-3 and TRBJ2-3, with 9 bases aligning to TRBD2. The CDR3 sequence is 18 residues long. The J segment lost 2 bases and the V segment lost 0 bases, leaving 9 bases of the junction unmatched. The germline V gene has CDR1 LGHNA and CDR2 YSLEER. The CDR3 DNA follows: TGCGCCAGCAGCCAAGATCTAACGGCGGGGGGGACCACAGATACGCAGTATTTT. It translates to CASSQDLTAGGTTDTQYF.

The chain combines TRBV24-1 with TRBJ1-2; 12 bases line up with TRBD1. Germline V gene lookup returns CDR1 KGHDR and CDR2 SFDVKD. This CDR3 region has 15 residues. After removal of 3 bases from V and 6 bases from J, the junction contained 4 bases not matched to a gene. The DNA of the CDR3 is TGTGCCACCAGTGATCCGGGACAGGGGGCGGATGGCTACACCTTC. Protein: CATSDPGQGADGYTF.

This clone was observed once. The chain recombines TRBV28 with TRBJ2-7; no clear D gene. The CDR3 length is 15 residues. Germline V CDR1 and CDR2: MDHEN, SYDVKM. The V gene lost 3 bases and the J gene lost 3 bases, with 15 bases spanning the gap. CDR3 amino acids: CASSFPSGGYYEQYF. The DNA of the CDR3 is TGTGCCAGCAGTTTCCCCTCCGGCGGCTACTACGAGCAGTACTTC.

This chain uses TRBV11-3 with TRBJ2-1, with D perhaps TRBD2 (7 bases). V lost 5 bases to trimming and J lost 10 bases, with 24 bases between them. The length of the CDR3 is 16 residues. The V gene's germline CDR1 is SGHNT and CDR2 YENEEA. For the CDR3, the DNA is TGTGCCAGCAGCCGAAGCTGGGGGGAGGGGGGTCAAGAGCAGTTCTTC. Its protein product is CASSRSWGEGGQEQFF.

This chain uses TRBV19 with TRBJ2-1; D is perhaps TRBD2 (6 bases). Germline-derived CDR1 and CDR2 are LNHDA and SQIVND (reference sequence). The CDR3 covers 15 residues. Between the trimmed V and J ends, which lost 5 bases and 5 bases, there was a span of 16 bases. The chain's CDR3 is CASSLRVWGDNEQFF. CDR3 in DNA: TGTGCCAGTAGTCTCCGGGTCTGGGGGGACAATGAGCAGTTCTTC.

The chain is built from TRBV28 and TRBJ1-5; TRBD1 aligns across 9 bases. Germline CDR1 MDHEN, CDR2 SYDVKM. Trimming took 5 bases from V and 3 from J; bases not matched to a gene: 8. The CDR3 sequence is 16 residues long. The CDR3 here is CASSPPGTGNNQPQHF. CDR3 bases: TGTGCCAGCAGTCCACCGGGGACAGGGAACAATCAGCCCCAGCATTTT.

The rearrangement joins TRBV5-1 to TRBJ1-1; weak D call: TRBD1 (5 bases). The CDR3 is 14 residues long. Looked up from germline, CDR1 is SGHRS and CDR2 is YFSETQ. Trimming shortened V by 5 bases and J by 7 bases, and 18 bases separated the two germline ends. CDR3 loop: CASRPPDSDSEAFF. For the CDR3, the DNA is TGCGCCAGCAGGCCCCCTGACTCAGACAGTGAAGCTTTCTTT.

This chain connects TRBV27 to TRBJ2-2, with D maybe TRBD1 (6 bases). This CDR3 comprises 15 residues. Per the germline V gene, CDR1 is MNHEY and CDR2 is SMNVEV (reference sequence). The V and J ends lost 1 base and 3 bases respectively, with 9 bases between them. The DNA for the CDR3 is TGTGCCAGCAGTTTATGGGGGCCCCACACCGGGGAGCTGTTTTTT. Translating it yields CASSLWGPHTGELFF.

The chain has TRBV3-1 (or the pseudogene TRBV3-2) and TRBJ1-3, with a weak D call TRBD1 (6 bases). Germline V lookup: CDR1 LGHDT, CDR2 YNNKEL (reference sequence). The V end was cut by 8 bases, the J end by 2 bases, with 22 bases between. This CDR3 contains 17 residues. DNA of the CDR3: TGTGCCAGCCGACCATTGAAAGGGGGTTCGACTGGAAACACCATATATTTT. Its translation: CASRPLKGGSTGNTIYF.

V and J are TRBV5-5 and TRBJ2-7, with unresolved D. This CDR3 is built from 12 residues. Germline loops: CDR1 SGHKS, CDR2 YYEKEE (reference sequence). With 3 bases removed from V and 6 bases from J, the gap between germline ends came to 10 bases. CDR3: CASSSGRSEQYF. CDR3 nucleotides: TGTGCCAGCAGCTCCGGTCGGAGCGAGCAGTACTTC.

The V gene is TRBV6-2 or TRBV6-3, the J gene TRBJ1-3; the match to TRBD1 covers 7 bases. The CDR3 runs 17 residues. Germline V lookup: CDR1 MNHEY, CDR2 SVGEGT. Losses at the gene ends were 0 bases for V and 0 bases for J; bases not matched to a gene: 5. As DNA, the CDR3 is TGTGCCAGCAGTTACTCGACAGGGAGGAACTCTGGAAACACCATATATTTT. It translates to CASSYSTGRNSGNTIYF.

This sequence joins TRBV5-1 and TRBJ2-1; 9 bases are a match to TRBD2. The CDR3 covers 15 residues. The germline gives CDR1 SGHRS, CDR2 YFSETQ. J lost 7 bases, V lost 3 bases, and 8 bases had no gene match. The CDR3 loop is CASSSTVAGVNEQFF. CDR3 coding DNA: TGCGCCAGCAGCTCAACAGTAGCGGGAGTTAATGAGCAGTTCTTC.

V and J are TRBV6-5 and TRBJ2-2; D remains unclear. Germline CDR1 MNHEY, CDR2 SVGAGI. V was cut by 8 bases and J by 0 bases, with 7 bases left in between. This CDR3 region has 13 residues. The CDR3 here is CASWSANTGELFF. CDR3 DNA: TGTGCCAGCTGGTCAGCGAACACCGGGGAGCTGTTTTTT.

The chain combines TRBV7-9 with TRBJ1-6; D is perhaps TRBD1 (5 bases). The length of the CDR3 is 17 residues. From germline, CDR1 is SEHNR and CDR2 FQNEAQ (reference sequence). Between the trimmed V and J ends, which lost 6 bases and 9 bases, there was a span of 24 bases. The CDR3 region is CASSLQALKERGSPLHF. CDR3 DNA: TGTGCCAGCAGTCTCCAGGCACTCAAGGAAAGGGGTTCACCCCTCCACTTT.

The chain couples TRBV4-2 to TRBJ2-5; 9 bases line up with TRBD1. J was trimmed by 1 base and V by 0 bases; bases with no gene match: 3. Germline lookup yields CDR1 LGHNA and CDR2 YNFKEQ. This CDR3 is 16 amino acids long. The CDR3 region has the DNA TGTGCCAGCAGCCAAGAGGGACAGGGCAGCCAAGAGACCCAGTACTTC. This encodes CASSQEGQGSQETQYF.